The clone carrying this TCR beta chain was seen more than once but under ten times. The CDR3 extends over 14 amino acids. Deletions cut 3 bases from V and 0 bases from J, with 11 bases between. CDR1 and CDR2 from the germline V gene are DFQATT and SNEGSKA (reference sequence). The data derive from a study of T cells in Graves' hyperthyroidism and ophthalmopathy. The CDR3 regions of TCR beta were amplified from RNA transcripts. The HTBI primer set served for first-round RT-PCR of the TCR CDR3. TCRdb recomputed calls from the multiplex PCR reads with MiXCR, one row per CDR3 protein. In the table there are some 510,000 distinct CDR3 sequences, roughly 20% of which are singletons.

V is TRBV20-1 and J is TRBJ1-2; D remains unclear. The TCR was taken from a young man with Graves' hyperthyroidism. Source material: blood. The DNA of the CDR3 is TGCAGTGCTAGCCTTACAGATCCTAACTATGGCTACACCTTC. Encoded protein: CSASLTDPNYGYTF.